Presented here are 30 T cell receptor beta chains from one specimen sequenced in a study of blood T cell repertoires in COVID-19. Sequencing used immunoSEQ multiplex PCR; TCRdb keeps in-frame clones, though not all of them. The sample lists 210,000 or so clones; less than 85% were seen once. The specimen was PBMCs or T cells enriched from blood (not recorded which). The origin of the receptors is a man aged 55 to 69 who had recovered from COVID-19.

This clone was seen just once. The chain uses TRBV7-9 and TRBJ2-5; D is perhaps TRBD2 (6 bases). The CDR3 spans 14 residues. The germline V and J ends were trimmed by 3 bases and 1 base, with 9 bases remaining between them. Germline CDR1 SEHNR, CDR2 FQNEAQ (reference sequence). CDR3: CASSFGGLQETQYF. The CDR3 nucleotides are TGTGCCAGCAGCTTTGGGGGACTCCAAGAGACCCAGTACTTC.

The DNA for the CDR3 is TGCGCCAGCAGCCAAGGGTCTAATCGCCCCCAGCATTTT. Its translation: CASSQGSNRPQHF. The chain couples TRBV4-3 to TRBJ1-5; D remains ambiguous. The CDR3 extends over 13 amino acids. Trimming took off 1 base at V and 10 bases at J, with 11 bases between the two ends. Looked up from germline, CDR1 is LGHNA and CDR2 is YSLEER.

V gene TRBV6-5 combines with J gene TRBJ2-7; 9 nucleotides line up with TRBD1. Germline V gene sequence: CDR1 MNHEY, CDR2 SVGAGI. The CDR3 contains 15 residues. V lost 10 bases and J lost 0; bases outside the gene matches: 10. CDR3 sequence (DNA): TGTGCCACCTGGGGACAGGGAATGGGCTCCTACGAGCAGTACTTC. Amino acid sequence: CATWGQGMGSYEQYF.

The CDR3 loop reads CASSTPGTDLGTYGYTF. CDR3 DNA: TGTGCCAGTAGTACACCGGGGACAGACCTTGGGACCTATGGCTACACCTTC. This chain uses TRBV19 with TRBJ1-2; 7 nucleotides agree with TRBD1. The trim removed 4 bases at V and 4 bases at J, leaving 15 bases unmatched. Germline V gives CDR1 LNHDA, CDR2 SQIVND (reference sequence). This CDR3 contains 17 residues.

This clone is a singleton in its sample. The rearrangement joins TRBV11-2 to TRBJ2-2; 9 nucleotides line up with TRBD1. V was pared by 4 bases and J by 4 bases, with 4 bases of the junction left unmatched. The CDR3 covers 15 residues. In germline, CDR1 is SGHAT, CDR2 FQNNGV. The DNA of the CDR3 is TGTGCCAGCAGCTCGAGACAGGGGGGCACCGGGGAGCTGTTTTTT. Translated, it gives CASSSRQGGTGELFF.

The chain carries TRBV5-1 and TRBJ1-3; perhaps TRBD1 as D (6 bases). Trimming cost V 0 bases and J 0 bases, with 13 bases left between them. The CDR3 spans 17 residues. CDR1 SGHRS and CDR2 YFSETQ come from the germline V gene. The CDR3 region has the DNA TGCGCCAGCAGCTTGGGTGTCACAGGGAGCTCTGGAAACACCATATATTTT. This gives the protein CASSLGVTGSSGNTIYF.

There are a few counts of this clone. The chain employs TRBV27 and TRBJ1-6; the D gene is possibly TRBD1 (5 bases). There are 14 residues in the CDR3. The V gene lost 4 bases and the J gene lost 6 bases, with 10 bases spanning the gap. Germline V gene data show CDR1 as MNHEY and CDR2 as SMNVEV (reference sequence). The CDR3 coding sequence is TGTGCCAGCAGTTACCAGGGTAGTAATTCACCCCTCCACTTT. It specifies CASSYQGSNSPLHF.

DNA of the CDR3: TGTGCCAGCAGCTTAGAGGTTGGGGCCGCCTACGAGCAGTACTTC. This encodes CASSLEVGAAYEQYF. This sequence joins TRBV7-2 and TRBJ2-7, with a weak D call TRBD1 (5 bases). Trimming pared 1 base from V and 2 bases from J, leaving 12 bases between. The CDR3 is 15 amino acids. Germline lookup yields CDR1 SGHTA and CDR2 FQGNSA.

The chain is built from TRBV11-2 and TRBJ2-5; 7 positions agree with TRBD1. The CDR3 covers 14 residues. V lost 1 base and J lost 5; bases outside the gene matches: 4. Germline values: CDR1 SGHAT, CDR2 FQNNGV. The DNA for the CDR3 is TGTGCCAGCAGCTTAGGAGGGGGCGGTGAGACCCAGTACTTC. Translation gives CASSLGGGGETQYF.

This chain joins TRBV5-1 and TRBJ1-6; maybe TRBD1 (5 bases). The ends were cut back, 2 bases at V and 7 bases at J, with 10 bases in the middle. The CDR3 consists of 14 residues. Germline loops: CDR1 SGHRS, CDR2 YFSETQ. CDR3 protein: CASSFGTGNSPLHF. CDR3 sequence (DNA): TGCGCCAGCAGCTTTGGGACTGGAAATTCACCCCTCCACTTT.

The CDR3 protein is CASSPTGFGMGTEAFF. DNA of the CDR3: TGTGCCAGCAGCCCGACAGGTTTCGGTATGGGCACTGAAGCTTTCTTT. The chain uses TRBV2 and TRBJ1-1; possible D gene TRBD1, 6 bases. V dropped 6 bases and J dropped 4 bases, with 21 bases sitting between them. This CDR3 comprises 16 residues. Germline V lookup: CDR1 SNHLY, CDR2 FYNNEI.

CDR3 coding DNA: TGTGCCATCAGAGGGGAGGGCTGCGCCGGGGAGCTGTTTTTT. Translated, it gives CAIRGEGCAGELFF. The chain employs TRBV10-3 and TRBJ2-2, with 7 bases aligning to TRBD2. Germline CDR1 ENHRY, CDR2 SYGVKD. Germline trimming cut 6 bases from V and 6 bases from J; bases unmatched to any gene: 7. CDR3 length equals 14 residues.

V and J are TRBV3-1 (or the pseudogene TRBV3-2) and TRBJ2-2, with a tentative D call TRBD1 (6 bases). The V end lost 2 bases, the J end lost 5 bases, and 15 bases lay between the germline ends. The CDR3 is 16 residues long. Germline values: CDR1 LGHDT, CDR2 YNNKEL (reference sequence). In DNA, the CDR3 is TGTGCCAGCAGCCAACTTTACTTGGGGGCAACCGGGGAGCTGTTTTTT. This sequence encodes CASSQLYLGATGELFF.

The V gene is TRBV29-1, the J gene TRBJ1-1, with a weak D call TRBD1 (5 bases). The CDR3 loop spans 13 amino acids. V was cut by 8 bases and J by 0 bases, with 13 bases left in between. The germline V gene has CDR1 SQVTM and CDR2 ANQGSEA. The CDR3: CSCQTEVNTEAFF. In DNA, the CDR3 is TGCAGCTGCCAGACAGAGGTGAACACTGAAGCTTTCTTT.

This chain joins TRBV6-5 and TRBJ1-4; D is unresolved. V was cut by 5 bases and J by 6 bases, with 16 bases left in between. CDR3 length: 15 amino acids. The germline gives CDR1 MNHEY, CDR2 SVGAGI. CDR3 DNA sequence: TGTGCCAGCAGTCGTCTAGCCCAGGTTTATGAAAAACTGTTTTTT. This encodes CASSRLAQVYEKLFF.

The J gene is TRBJ1-1, the V gene TRBV16; TRBD1 matches 7 bases. J was trimmed by 7 bases and V by 4 bases; bases with no gene match: 9. Germline V gene lookup returns CDR1 KGHSY and CDR2 FQNENV. CDR3 length: 14 amino acids. CDR3 in DNA: TGTGCCAGCAGCCTCCAACAGGGGTCCAGTGAAGCTTTCTTT. Translation gives CASSLQQGSSEAFF.

This chain connects TRBV9 to TRBJ1-2; D might be TRBD1 (5 bases). V was trimmed by 3 bases and J by 3 bases, leaving 9 bases between them. Germline V gene data show CDR1 as SGDLS and CDR2 as YYNGEE. The CDR3 spans 13 residues. The CDR3 here is CASSADNYYGYTF. The DNA of the CDR3 is TGTGCCAGCAGCGCGGACAACTACTATGGCTACACCTTC.

The chain joins TRBV19 to TRBJ1-6; D is perhaps TRBD1 (6 bases). V lost 9 bases and J 7 bases, leaving 13 bases between the germline ends. Germline V CDR1 and CDR2: LNHDA, SQIVND (reference sequence). CDR3 size: 13 residues. Here the CDR3 DNA reads TGTGCCAGCACTGACAGGTTGAATTCACCCCTCCACTTT. Translation gives CASTDRLNSPLHF.

The chain employs TRBV6-5 and TRBJ2-7, with TRBD2 as a possible D gene (5 bases). This CDR3 comprises 13 residues. In germline, CDR1 is MNHEY, CDR2 SVGAGI. Trimming took off 7 bases at V and 6 bases at J, with 16 bases between the two ends. The CDR3 is CASTLQRGLEQYF. The CDR3 coding sequence is TGTGCCAGCACCCTACAGCGAGGGCTCGAGCAGTACTTC.

This rearrangement joins TRBV18 to TRBJ2-5, with 8 positions matching TRBD2. Trimming at V came to 8 bases and at J to 0 bases, leaving 11 bases not matched to a gene. The germline V gene encodes CDR1 KGHSH and CDR2 LQKENI. The length of the CDR3 is 16 residues. The CDR3 DNA follows: TGTGCCAGCGCTCTCGCGGGTAGCGGGGACCAAGAGACCCAGTACTTC. Translated, it gives CASALAGSGDQETQYF.

This sequence joins TRBV19 and TRBJ2-3; 11 bases map to TRBD2. Germline V lookup: CDR1 LNHDA, CDR2 SQIVND (reference sequence). The CDR3 is made up of 13 amino acids. Trimming removed 3 bases from V and 14 bases from J; junction bases left unmatched: 7. In DNA form, the CDR3 reads TGTGCCAGTAGTATGGGGACTAGCGGATACAGGTATTTT. As protein: CASSMGTSGYRYF.

In DNA, the CDR3 is TGTGCCAGCTCACCACCCGGGACAGGGGAAACTGAAGCTTTCTTT. This gives the protein CASSPPGTGETEAFF. This chain connects TRBV18 to TRBJ1-1; TRBD1 agrees at 10 bases. Trimming took 0 bases from V and 5 from J; bases not matched to a gene: 3. The CDR3 extends over 15 amino acids. The germline CDR1 and CDR2 sequences are KGHSH and LQKENI.

With respect to this clone: The same CDR3 can be traced to other DNA sequences in this sample. The chain is built from TRBV19 and TRBJ1-1; 7 nucleotides line up with TRBD1. V shed 9 bases, J shed 1 base, and the junction held 2 bases outside the gene matches. Looked up from germline, CDR1 is LNHDA and CDR2 is SQIVND (reference sequence). The CDR3 is 12 residues long. The CDR3 nucleotides read TGTGCCAGCCGGGACAGGAACACTGAAGCTTTCTTT. Its translation: CASRDRNTEAFF.

The rearrangement joins TRBV2 to TRBJ2-5, with 10 positions matching TRBD2. With V trimmed by 3 bases and J by 0 bases, 10 bases remained unmatched. The CDR3 consists of 18 residues. Germline lookup yields CDR1 SNHLY and CDR2 FYNNEI. The CDR3: CASSDSGGALPNQETQYF. Here the CDR3 DNA reads TGTGCCAGCAGTGACAGCGGGGGGGCTCTCCCCAACCAAGAGACCCAGTACTTC.

The chain couples TRBV18 to TRBJ2-3; 8 bases are shared with TRBD2. From germline, CDR1 is KGHSH and CDR2 LQKENI. This CDR3 has 16 amino acids. J gave up 1 base and V 4 bases, and 7 bases lay outside the gene matches. Written as DNA, the CDR3 is TGTGCCAGCTCACGACGGGGGGGCTCGGGCACAGATACGCAGTATTTT. It translates to CASSRRGGSGTDTQYF.

The rearrangement uses TRBV7-2 and TRBJ2-7, with 10 bases that match TRBD1. The trim removed 5 bases at V and 0 bases at J, leaving 4 bases unmatched. The CDR3 extends over 15 amino acids. Looked up from germline, CDR1 is SGHTA and CDR2 is FQGNSA. CDR3 residues: CASSVTGGYSYEQYF. CDR3 nucleotides: TGTGCCAGCAGCGTGACAGGGGGCTACTCCTACGAGCAGTACTTC.

The V call is TRBV5-3, the J call TRBJ2-3; TRBD1 agrees at 7 bases. TRBV5-3 counts as an open reading frame of uncertain function. Germline trimming cut 4 bases from V and 4 bases from J; bases unmatched to any gene: 12. The length of the CDR3 is 16 residues. The CDR3 sequence: CARSGNRGLRSDTQYF. The CDR3 bases are TGTGCCAGAAGCGGGAACAGGGGTTTACGGTCAGATACGCAGTATTTT.

The chain has TRBV29-1 and TRBJ2-1; 7 bases are shared with TRBD1. With V trimmed by 6 bases and J by 6 bases, 20 bases remained unmatched. The CDR3 is 17 amino acids. Germline V lookup: CDR1 SQVTM, CDR2 ANQGSEA. CDR3 sequence (DNA): TGCAGCGTCCTCCCCTCGACAGGGTCGGGTTCGGGCAATGAGCAGTTCTTC. Its protein product is CSVLPSTGSGSGNEQFF.

V gene TRBV19 combines with J gene TRBJ1-1, with a possible D match to TRBD1 (5 bases). This CDR3 has 11 amino acids. The V and J ends lost 6 bases and 6 bases respectively, with 8 bases between them. The germline V gene encodes CDR1 LNHDA and CDR2 SQIVND (reference sequence). This chain's CDR3 is CASRQGSEAFF. CDR3 coding DNA: TGTGCCAGTAGGCAGGGCTCTGAAGCTTTCTTT.

This clone was seen once. The chain carries TRBV27 and TRBJ2-3, with TRBD1 matching 10 bases. The junction had 5 bases not matched to a gene; V was cut back by 5 bases and J by 3 bases. CDR3 size: 15 residues. Germline V gene sequence: CDR1 MNHEY, CDR2 SMNVEV (reference sequence). The CDR3, as DNA: TGTGCCAGCAGTATTCCGGGACAGGGGACAGATACGCAGTATTTT. This codes for CASSIPGQGTDTQYF.